This T cell receptor (beta chain) derives from a study of T cells in placental villitis. Looking at the study overall: Two of the control placentae were from preterm deliveries, but examination found no significant pathology in either one. The study tested an allograft-versus-infection hypothesis by comparing placental TCR-beta repertoires in villitis of unknown etiology, unaffected controls matched for gestational age, and infectious villitis.

From its cysteine to its phenylalanine, the CDR3 spans 14 amino acids. The only DNA kept is the CDR3, 42 bases in frame from the first base. CDR1 MNHEY and CDR2 SVGEGT are derived from the germline V gene. Between the V and J ends, shortened by 2 bases and 7 bases respectively, the junction contains 9 bases. In the case of this clone: This receptor's antigen is unknown. Per-base quality was not reported, and no clone a single base away is much larger than it.

Findings and caveats that apply to the study as a whole: Bulk tissue sequencing could not distinguish helper, regulatory or cytotoxic T cells, nor maternal versus fetal T cells, and excluded gamma-delta receptors. Clonality was higher in villitis of unknown etiology placentae than in controls (median roughly 0.062 versus 0.0066, p=0.0025), which points to clonal expansion. Because the paraffin blocks included small amounts of decidua, some of the captured T cells, particularly in controls, may have been decidual rather than villous infiltrates. Higher CMV-specific clone frequencies were found in infectious CMV cases than in villitis of unknown etiology (around 0.01 vs 0.001), and no difference in CMV-specific clone frequencies was seen between villitis of unknown etiology and controls.

The immunoSEQ v4 bias-controlled multiplex PCR assay, performed blinded to group allocation, was used to amplify TCR-beta CDR3 regions from genomic DNA. To estimate nucleated cell and T cell quantities per sample, reference gene primers were included together with the TCR-beta primers. Sequencing of the libraries was performed on an Illumina MiSeq with a 100-cycle paired-end protocol. The study's own analysis went as follows. In the immunoSEQ Analyzer software, diversity and richness were calculated, with richness measured by iChao1 and clonality based on Pielou evenness and Shannon diversity on a 0-1 scale where a higher value means less diversity. CDR3 amino acid sequences together with their V/J genes were searched in VDJdb for CMV, EBV and influenza A specificities using confidence 3 and substitution 2. The Morisita-Horn index was used to assess TCR-beta amino acid clonotype overlap between villitis of unknown etiology, infectious villitis and control repertoires. Imported from immuneACCESS, the table was reduced by TCRdb to in-frame sequences with V and J called. These copies leave out some clones; in studies compared against another copy, an unresolved V gene accounts for under half, and the cause of the remainder is not known. Clonal size and the V and J genes are those of that table, whereas D and trimming came from the DNA. Counted in this sample were fewer than 950 clones; approximately 98% of them appeared once. The top ten constitute less than 4% of the sample.

Nine to ten placentae without villitis served as controls and were matched to the villitis of unknown etiology cases on gestational age at delivery. Placentae were collected after delivery and underwent gross and histological evaluation before archival tissue selection. Five 10-micron scrolls were cut from each FFPE block, and DNA was isolated using the AllPrep DNA/RNA FFPE Tissue kit. DNA concentration and purity were evaluated by NanoDrop, whereas RNA quality was assessed on a Bioanalyzer. The sequence was obtained from a human donor in good health; the placental T cells may come from both mother and fetus. This chain is built from TRBV6-2 or TRBV6-3 and TRBJ1-6, with no D gene named confidently. Sequencing input: placental tissue containing maternal and fetal cells. The base sequence is TGTGCCAGCAGTTACCATCAGGAGAATTCACCCCTCCACTTT. Its protein product is CASSYHQENSPLHF.